This TCR beta chain derives from a study of cytomegalovirus exposure and HLA in healthy donors. Study summary: Early released data had approximately 86 million unique TCRs, all coming from HLA-typed donors.

The CDR3 totals 13 residues. From germline, CDR1 is LNHDA and CDR2 SQIVND (reference sequence). V was clipped by 9 bases and J by 10 bases, with 21 bases between them. With 60 Vbeta and 13 Jbeta primers, the PCR was carried out. Method: immunoSEQ multiplex PCR; TCRdb's copy keeps in-frame clones and lacks some. This sample yields fewer than 200,000 clones, of which 65% to 70% are seen a single time; less than 5% belongs to the top ten. The chain is built from TRBV19 and TRBJ1-1, with D unresolved. The source material was PBMCs. This TCR was recovered from a woman under 30 in good health and CMV-seropositive. CDR3 in amino acids: CASTVGRSFGAFF. DNA for the CDR3: TGTGCCAGCACCGTGGGGAGGTCTTTTGGAGCTTTCTTT.